Listed here are 17 T cell receptor beta chains from one sample, sequenced in a study of blood T cell repertoires in COVID-19. Here immunoSEQ multiplex PCR was the method, and the copy in TCRdb shows in-frame clones only, minus some. The sample carries fewer than 300,000 clones, about 86% recorded once. What was sequenced was peripheral blood. Every receptor here comes from a woman aged 55-69 years with active or convalescent COVID-19.

This clone was counted once. V gene TRBV2 combines with J gene TRBJ1-1; possible D gene TRBD1, 5 bases. CDR1 is SNHLY, CDR2 FYNNEI, per germline. Deletions cut 3 bases from V and 0 bases from J, with 14 bases between. The CDR3 length is 16 residues. CDR3 sequence (DNA): TGTGCCAGCAGTGAGGGGGGACGGACCATGAACACTGAAGCTTTCTTT. Its translation: CASSEGGRTMNTEAFF.

The V gene is TRBV6-2 or TRBV6-3, the J gene TRBJ2-1; 9 nucleotides align to TRBD2. The length of the CDR3 is 18 residues. V was clipped by 5 bases and J by 10 bases; unmatched bases: 21. CDR1 and CDR2 from the germline V gene are MNHEY and SVGEGT. CDR3 protein: CASSGPPGAGGQEEEQFF. The CDR3 DNA reads TGTGCCAGCAGTGGCCCTCCGGGAGCGGGGGGCCAAGAGGAGGAGCAGTTCTTC.

A few counts support this clone. The chain's CDR3 is CASSPWTSSTDTQYF. The CDR3 DNA is TGTGCCAGCAGCCCCTGGACTAGTAGCACAGATACGCAGTATTTT. V is TRBV11-2 and J is TRBJ2-3; 7 positions agree with TRBD2. Trimming cost V 5 bases and J 0 bases; bases outside gene matches: 5. This CDR3 has 15 residues. The V gene's germline CDR1 is SGHAT and CDR2 FQNNGV.

The chain combines TRBV4-2 with TRBJ1-1, with TRBD1 matching 9 bases. The CDR3 has 15 residues. The J segment lost 0 bases and the V segment lost 3 bases, leaving 2 bases of the junction unmatched. The germline V gene encodes CDR1 LGHNA and CDR2 YNFKEQ. The CDR3 bases are TGTGCCAGCAGCCAGGGACAGGGTCTGAACACTGAAGCTTTCTTT. Its protein product is CASSQGQGLNTEAFF.

CDR3 sequence reads: CASRTRGVPTDTQYF. The CDR3, as DNA: TGTGCCAGCAGAACTCGGGGGGTCCCGACAGATACGCAGTATTTT. V is TRBV13 and J is TRBJ2-3; 7 nucleotides line up with TRBD2. Germline CDR1 PRHDT, CDR2 FYEKMQ (reference sequence). V gave up 6 bases and J gave up 3 bases; unmatched junction bases: 9. CDR3 length: 15 residues. The whole variable domain, remainder taken from reference TRBV13 and TRBJ2-3, is AAGVIQSPRHLIKEKRETATLKCYPIPRHDTVYWYQQGPGQDPQFLISFYEKMQSDKGSIPDRFSAQQFSDYHSELNMSSLELGDSALYFCASRTRGVPTDTQYFGPGTRLTVL.

This chain joins TRBV28 and TRBJ2-6, with unresolved D. CDR1 and CDR2 from the germline V gene are MDHEN and SYDVKM. V was pared by 2 bases and J by 0 bases, with 14 bases between. CDR3 length equals 18 residues. CDR3 coding DNA: TGTGCCAGCAGTTTAACTTTCCGGTACTTCTCTGGGGCCAACGTCCTGACTTTC. This gives the protein CASSLTFRYFSGANVLTF.

The rearrangement links TRBV9 to TRBJ1-6; D remains ambiguous. Germline V gene sequence: CDR1 SGDLS, CDR2 YYNGEE. Trimming shortened V by 0 bases and J by 5 bases, and 12 bases separated the two germline ends. The CDR3 runs to 16 residues. The CDR3, as DNA: TGTGCCAGCAGCGTAGACGCGGGGATTAATAATTCACCCCTCCACTTT. It codes for CASSVDAGINNSPLHF.

The genes are TRBV11-2 and TRBJ1-2, with 7 positions matching TRBD1. Germline V gene lookup returns CDR1 SGHAT and CDR2 FQNNGV. The CDR3 extends over 13 amino acids. J gave up 11 bases and V 6 bases, and 12 bases lay outside the gene matches. CDR3 sequence: CASSQGQVQGYTF. CDR3 coding DNA: TGTGCCAGCAGTCAAGGACAGGTGCAGGGATACACCTTC.

The rearrangement links TRBV18 to TRBJ2-2, with 7 bases fitting TRBD2. The CDR3 loop spans 16 amino acids. Trimming cost V 0 bases and J 6 bases; bases outside gene matches: 7. CDR1 is KGHSH, CDR2 LQKENI, per germline. The CDR3 DNA follows: TGTGCCAGCTCACCACCAAAAAAACTAGCGTCCGGGGAGCTGTTTTTT. As protein: CASSPPKKLASGELFF.

The chain combines TRBV6-5 with TRBJ1-5, with TRBD1 matching over 10 bases. V was clipped by 6 bases and J by 5 bases; unmatched bases: 4. Germline V gene lookup returns CDR1 MNHEY and CDR2 SVGAGI. This CDR3 spans 14 amino acids. CDR3 DNA: TGTGCCAGCAGAAGGGACAGGGGAGATCAGCCCCAGCATTTT. This gives the protein CASRRDRGDQPQHF.

The CDR3 loop is CASGQRSGNPGELFF. CDR3 DNA: TGTGCCAGCGGCCAGCGCTCGGGGAATCCCGGGGAGCTGTTTTTT. The V and J genes are TRBV7-2 and TRBJ2-2; tentatively, D is TRBD2 (5 bases). Germline CDR1 SGHTA, CDR2 FQGNSA. Trimming took 8 bases from V and 6 from J, leaving 19 bases between them. The CDR3 consists of 15 residues. The whole variable domain, remainder taken from reference TRBV7-2 and TRBJ2-2, is GAGVSQSPSNKVTEKGKDVELRCDPISGHTALYWYRQSLGQGLEFLIYFQGNSAPDKSGLPSDRFSAERTGGSVSTLTIQRTQQEDSAVYLCASGQRSGNPGELFFGEGSRLTVL.

This sequence joins TRBV12-3 or TRBV12-4 and TRBJ1-3, with D uncertain. The CDR3 length is 13 residues. The ends were cut back, 7 bases at V and 4 bases at J, with 11 bases in the middle. The CDR3 is CASIPRSGNTIYF. The CDR3 nucleotides read TGTGCCAGCATCCCCCGAAGCGGAAACACCATATATTTT.

This clone was found once. This chain uses TRBV2 with TRBJ1-2; D remains ambiguous. The germline CDR1 and CDR2 sequences are SNHLY and FYNNEI. V gave up 5 bases and J gave up 3 bases, with 4 bases separating them. This CDR3 comprises 11 residues. CDR3 bases: TGTGCCAGCAGTTCCGACTATGGCTACACCTTC. This gives the protein CASSSDYGYTF.

The V call is TRBV5-4, the J call TRBJ1-4; TRBD1 aligns across 10 bases. Germline V gives CDR1 SGHNT, CDR2 YYREEE (reference sequence). The CDR3 covers 14 residues. With 5 bases clipped from V and 8 bases from J, the junction kept 6 bases outside the gene matches. For the CDR3, the DNA is TGTGCCAGCAGTTCGACAGGGGGCTCGGAAAAACTGTTTTTT. It encodes CASSSTGGSEKLFF.

J is TRBJ1-4 and V is TRBV2; D unresolved. This CDR3 contains 15 residues. V was cut by 4 bases and J by 3 bases, with 12 bases left in between. Germline lookup yields CDR1 SNHLY and CDR2 FYNNEI. The CDR3 DNA is TGTGCCAGCAGTGTGAGGCCCGGAGCTAATGAAAAACTGTTTTTT. This gives the protein CASSVRPGANEKLFF. Variable domain in full (rest from reference TRBV2 and TRBJ1-4): EPEVTQTPSHQVTQMGQEVILRCVPISNHLYFYWYRQILGQKVEFLVSFYNNEISEKSEIFDDQFSVERPDGSNFTLKIRSTKLEDSAMYFCASSVRPGANEKLFFGSGTQLSVL.

The chain has TRBV5-4 and TRBJ2-1; D remains ambiguous. Trimming left V 1 base short and J 5 bases short, with 7 bases between. In germline, CDR1 is SGHNT, CDR2 YYREEE (reference sequence). CDR3 length: 13 amino acids. The CDR3 sequence is CASSLSRNNEQFF. CDR3 nucleotide sequence: TGTGCCAGCAGCTTGTCCAGAAACAATGAGCAGTTCTTC.

This chain connects TRBV18 to TRBJ2-5, with TRBD2 matching over 12 bases. V lost 3 bases and J lost 9; bases outside the gene matches: 5. This CDR3 has 14 amino acids. The germline gives CDR1 KGHSH, CDR2 LQKENI. CDR3 in amino acids: CASSPGLAGSPQYF. The DNA for the CDR3 is TGTGCCAGCTCACCCGGACTAGCGGGGTCGCCCCAGTACTTC.